These T cell receptor beta chains were read from a single sample in a study of blood T cell repertoires in COVID-19. Assay: immunoSEQ multiplex PCR; the TCRdb copy retains only in-frame clones and omits some. The sample lists hundreds of thousands of clones, about four fifths seen once, with 2% to 3% in the top ten. Sequencing was carried out using peripheral blood. Receptors originate from a woman aged 40 to 50 with active or convalescent COVID-19. The CDR3 runs from the conserved cysteine through the conserved F or W. The order of the fields is D gene, V gene, clone size, J gene, CDR3 DNA, CDR3 protein. D genes are given only for firm matches. Size values are once, few and many counts, or a class for expanded clones, and some rows have none.

>.|TRBV5-1|few|TRBJ1-1
TGCGCCAGCAGCCCTCGGGTAGGGAACACTGAAGCTTTCTTT
CASSPRVGNTEAFF
>TRBD1|TRBV6-1|.|TRBJ2-7
TGTGCCAGCAGTGACCGTGACAGGGTTTCTTTC
CASSDRDRVSF
>TRBD1|TRBV5-1|.|TRBJ1-2
TGCGCCAGCAGCTTCACCGGGACAGGGGGAACTGGCTACACCTTC
CASSFTGTGGTGYTF
>TRBD1|TRBV19|.|TRBJ1-5
TGTGCCAGTAGTACGGACAGGGACCAGCCCCAGCATTTT
CASSTDRDQPQHF
>.|TRBV28|.|TRBJ2-3
TGTGCCAGCAGTCCAAACAGGCTACAGGGCACAGATACGCAGTATTTT
CASSPNRLQGTDTQYF
>.|TRBV6-1|.|TRBJ2-3
TGTGCCAGCAGTGATCGGTCGGGGTATACGCAGTATTTT
CASSDRSGYTQYF
>.|TRBV7-2|.|TRBJ1-6
TGTGCCAGCAGCTTACAATGGGCAGACATTAATTCACCCCTCCACTTT
CASSLQWADINSPLHF
>.|TRBV7-2|few|TRBJ2-1
TGTGCCAGCAGCTTACCACAACTAGTCCATGAGCAGTTCTTC
CASSLPQLVHEQFF
>TRBD1|TRBV11-2|.|TRBJ1-1
TGTGCCAGCAGCCGGGACAGGGCCCGTGAAGCTTTCTTT
CASSRDRAREAFF
>TRBD2|TRBV6-5|.|TRBJ2-7
TGTGCCAGCAGAATTAGCGGGATGAGCTCCTACGAGCAGTACTTC
CASRISGMSSYEQYF
>.|TRBV23-1|.|TRBJ2-6
TGCGCCAGCAGTCCTCTGGGAGGACCCGCGGCGTGTGGGGCCAACGTCCTGACTTTC
CASSPLGGPAACGANVLTF
>TRBD2|TRBV30|.|TRBJ2-1
TGTGCCTGGAGGACTAGCGGTGTCAATGAGCAGTTCTTC
CAWRTSGVNEQFF
>.|TRBV6-5|few|TRBJ2-7
TGTGCCAGCTTCCTCGGGGCAGGGGACCCCTACGAGCAGTACTTC
CASFLGAGDPYEQYF
>.|TRBV4-2|.|TRBJ1-1
TGTGCCAGCAGCCGCCGAGTGAACACTGAAGCTTTCTTT
CASSRRVNTEAFF
>.|TRBV18|.|TRBJ2-2
TGTGCCAGCTCAGACGGGACACTGAACACCGGGGAGCTGTTTTTT
CASSDGTLNTGELFF
>TRBD2|TRBV7-2|.|TRBJ2-1
TGTGCCAGCAGCTTATCTGGCGGGGGGAACTACAATGAGCAGTTCTTC
CASSLSGGGNYNEQFF
>TRBD1|TRBV7-2|.|TRBJ2-7
TGTGCCAGCAGCTTAGCAGGGACAGGGATGGGCGAGCAGTACTTC
CASSLAGTGMGEQYF